The 14 T cell receptor beta chains given below trace back to one sample, sequenced in a study of blood T cell repertoires in COVID-19. The assay was immunoSEQ multiplex PCR, and TCRdb's table has in-frame clones only and misses some. This sample yields under 200,000 clones, of which 80% to 95% are seen a single time; 0.53% belongs to the top ten. The sequencing input was peripheral blood. Receptors originate from a man between 50 and 59 years old with acute or convalescent COVID-19.

This chain joins TRBV30 and TRBJ2-7; 9 nucleotides match TRBD1. This CDR3 spans 14 amino acids. J was trimmed by 11 bases and V by 4 bases; bases with no gene match: 15. Germline assignment: CDR1 GTSNPN and CDR2 SVGIG (reference sequence). CDR3 DNA sequence: TGTGCCTGGACGGCTGCGGGACAGGGCATCGGAAAGTACTTC. It translates to CAWTAAGQGIGKYF.

The chain joins TRBV5-4 to TRBJ2-6; tentatively, D is TRBD1 (5 bases). The germline CDR1 and CDR2 sequences are SGHNT and YYREEE (reference sequence). The ends were cut back, 3 bases at V and 0 bases at J, with 16 bases in the middle. The CDR3 consists of 18 residues. For the CDR3, the DNA is TGTGCCAGCAGCTCCCCTCAAGGACACCTCTCTGGGGCCAACGTCCTGACTTTC. This translates into CASSSPQGHLSGANVLTF.

This sequence joins TRBV5-1 and TRBJ1-4; D perhaps matches TRBD1 (6 bases). There are 15 residues in the CDR3. CDR1 is SGHRS, CDR2 YFSETQ, per germline. Trimming shortened V by 5 bases and J by 8 bases, and 19 bases separated the two germline ends. The CDR3, as DNA: TGCGCCAGCAGACCTGACAGGACCAGGGTGGAAAAACTGTTTTTT. This codes for CASRPDRTRVEKLFF.

The CDR3 loop reads CATSTRLGADTQYF. The CDR3 DNA reads TGTGCCACCAGCACGAGACTAGGAGCAGATACGCAGTATTTT. The chain recombines TRBV15 with TRBJ2-3, with D perhaps matching TRBD2 (6 bases). Deletions cut 4 bases from V and 4 bases from J, with 12 bases between. The germline V gene has CDR1 LNHNV and CDR2 YYDKDF (reference sequence). CDR3 length equals 14 residues.

The chain couples TRBV9 to TRBJ2-3, with 7 bases fitting TRBD2. The CDR3 length is 14 residues. The V gene's germline CDR1 is SGDLS and CDR2 YYNGEE. Trimming removed 2 bases from V and 2 bases from J; junction bases left unmatched: 2. The CDR3 nucleotides read TGTGCCAGCAGCGTCAGCGGGGCCACAGATACGCAGTATTTT. This codes for CASSVSGATDTQYF.

The V and J genes are TRBV5-1 and TRBJ2-7; 7 bases fit TRBD1. The ends lost 5 bases at V and 5 bases at J; junction bases unmatched: 7. CDR3 length equals 13 residues. Per germline, CDR1 SGHRS and CDR2 YFSETQ. The CDR3 loop is CASSLQGFHEQYF. The CDR3 DNA sequence: TGCGCCAGCAGTTTACAGGGGTTTCACGAGCAGTACTTC.

The rearrangement links TRBV15 to TRBJ1-2, with D hard to call. The CDR3 totals 14 residues. The V end was cut by 0 bases, the J end by 3 bases, with 8 bases between. Germline CDR1 LNHNV, CDR2 YYDKDF (reference sequence). This CDR3 reads CATSREPGYYGYTF. CDR3 nucleotide sequence: TGTGCCACCAGCAGAGAGCCGGGATACTATGGCTACACCTTC.

This chain joins TRBV3-1 (or the pseudogene TRBV3-2) and TRBJ2-7; 12 bases line up with TRBD2. Losses at the gene ends were 4 bases for V and 3 bases for J; bases not matched to a gene: 1. The CDR3 sequence is 14 residues long. Germline assignment: CDR1 LGHDT and CDR2 YNNKEL (reference sequence). Here the CDR3 reads CASSRLAGDYEQYF. The CDR3 region has the DNA TGTGCCAGCAGCCGACTAGCGGGAGACTACGAGCAGTACTTC.

This chain joins TRBV4-1 and TRBJ1-5; maybe TRBD1 (5 bases). CDR1 is MGHRA and CDR2 is YSYEKL in the germline V gene. V shed 4 bases and J shed 6 bases, with 13 bases lying between them. The CDR3 extends over 14 amino acids. CDR3 in DNA: TGCGCCAGCAGCCTAGTGGGGCCGGGTCAGCCCCAGCATTTT. It yields the protein CASSLVGPGQPQHF.

As concerns this clone: At the DNA level, this CDR3 is encoded by other sequences in the same sample as well. The chain joins TRBV30 to TRBJ1-1; 7 bases are shared with TRBD1. V lost 5 bases to trimming and J lost 5 bases; unmatched junction nucleotides: 2. Germline V gives CDR1 GTSNPN, CDR2 SVGIG (reference sequence). The CDR3 length is 11 residues. The CDR3 spells CAWARGTEAFF. The CDR3 nucleotides read TGTGCCTGGGCCAGGGGGACTGAAGCTTTCTTT. Full variable domain (outside the CDR3, taken from reference TRBV30 and TRBJ1-1): SQTIHQWPATLVQPVGSPLSLECTVEGTSNPNLYWYRQAAGRGLQLLFYSVGIGQISSEVPQNLSASRPQDRQFILSSKKLLLSDSGFYLCAWARGTEAFFGQGTRLTVV.

The rearrangement uses TRBV29-1 and TRBJ2-7, with D maybe TRBD1 (5 bases). The germline CDR1 and CDR2 sequences are SQVTM and ANQGSEA. Trimming pared 3 bases from V and 3 bases from J, leaving 12 bases between. The CDR3 length is 13 residues. CDR3 coding DNA: TGCAGCGTTGAGACAGCAAGTAACTACGAGCAGTACTTC. It is translated as CSVETASNYEQYF.

The rearrangement links TRBV7-9 to TRBJ2-7; 7 bases are shared with TRBD1. This CDR3 comprises 15 residues. V gave up 5 bases and J gave up 5 bases; unmatched junction bases: 12. Germline V gene lookup returns CDR1 SEHNR and CDR2 FQNEAQ (reference sequence). The CDR3 sequence is CASSISGTEVDEQYF. In DNA, the CDR3 is TGTGCCAGCAGCATATCCGGGACAGAAGTCGACGAGCAGTACTTC.

CDR3 in DNA: TGTGCCTTCCGACAGGGCCGAAATCTTAATAATTCACCCCTCCACTTT. Translation: CAFRQGRNLNNSPLHF. The rearrangement links TRBV30 to TRBJ1-6; 7 nucleotides align to TRBD1. The CDR3 loop spans 16 amino acids. V lost 7 bases to trimming and J lost 5 bases; unmatched junction nucleotides: 14. Germline lookup yields CDR1 GTSNPN and CDR2 SVGIG (reference sequence).

The sample holds one count of this clone. This chain uses TRBV2 with TRBJ1-1; 10 bases are shared with TRBD1. V was pared by 6 bases and J by 4 bases, with 11 bases of the junction left unmatched. The germline CDR1 and CDR2 sequences are SNHLY and FYNNEI. This CDR3 spans 16 amino acids. CDR3 coding DNA: TGTGCCAGCAGGCCGGGACAGGGGAGGAAAGGCACTGAAGCTTTCTTT. It translates to CASRPGQGRKGTEAFF.